The entry below describes one T cell receptor (beta chain). Its target is not known. This sample is drawn from a study of cytomegalovirus exposure and HLA in healthy donors. Study information: An analysis done earlier identified roughly 120 million unique TCR beta sequences from approximately 180 million T cells. Study conclusions and caveats: Looking again later, the authors saw that most CMV-associated TCR beta chains seemed HLA-restricted.

The CDR3 totals 15 residues. V was trimmed by 1 base and J by 2 bases, leaving 9 bases between them. CDR1 and CDR2 from the germline V gene are MNHEY and SMNVEV (reference sequence). The PCR contained 60 Vbeta and 13 Jbeta primers. Generated by immunoSEQ multiplex PCR, the TCRdb table keeps only in-frame clones and is missing some. The sample has fewer than 200,000 clones, roughly a tenth seen once; the top ten hold over 1%. The gene calls are TRBV27 and TRBJ1-5; no firm D call. The sample taken for sequencing was PBMCs. This sequence originates from a woman under 40 in good health and CMV-seropositive. The CDR3 region is CASSLFPEGNQPQHF. DNA of the CDR3: TGTGCCAGCAGTTTATTCCCCGAGGGCAATCAGCCCCAGCATTTT.